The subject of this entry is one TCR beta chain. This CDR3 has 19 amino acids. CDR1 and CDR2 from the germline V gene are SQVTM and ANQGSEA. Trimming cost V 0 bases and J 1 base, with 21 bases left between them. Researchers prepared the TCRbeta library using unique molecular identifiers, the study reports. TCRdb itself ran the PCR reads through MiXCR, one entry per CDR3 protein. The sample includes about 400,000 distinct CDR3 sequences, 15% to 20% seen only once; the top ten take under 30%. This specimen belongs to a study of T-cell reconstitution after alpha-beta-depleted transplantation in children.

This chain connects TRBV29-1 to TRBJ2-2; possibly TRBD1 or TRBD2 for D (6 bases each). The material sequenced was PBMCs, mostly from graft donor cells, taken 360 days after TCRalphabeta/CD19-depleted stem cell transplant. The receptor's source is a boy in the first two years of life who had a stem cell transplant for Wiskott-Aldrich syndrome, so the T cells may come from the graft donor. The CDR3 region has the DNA TGCAGCGTTGAAGAAGTGGGTCGGGGGCAAACCTTGAACACCGGGGAGCTGTTTTTT. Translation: CSVEEVGRGQTLNTGELFF.